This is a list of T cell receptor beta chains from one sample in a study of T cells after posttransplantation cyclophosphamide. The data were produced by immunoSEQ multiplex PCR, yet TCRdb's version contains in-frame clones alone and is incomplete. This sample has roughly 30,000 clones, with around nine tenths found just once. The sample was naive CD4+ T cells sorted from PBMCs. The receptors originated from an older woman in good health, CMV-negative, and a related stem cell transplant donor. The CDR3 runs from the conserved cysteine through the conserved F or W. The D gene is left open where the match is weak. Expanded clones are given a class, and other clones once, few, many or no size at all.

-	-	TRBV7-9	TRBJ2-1	CASSFRQVPKDEQFF	TGTGCCAGCAGCTTCCGACAGGTACCTAAAGATGAGCAGTTCTTC
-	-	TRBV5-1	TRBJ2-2	CASSLERAQELFF	TGCGCCAGCAGCTTGGAGAGGGCGCAGGAGCTGTTTTTT
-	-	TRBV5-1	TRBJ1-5	CASSQWGGPQPQHF	TGCGCCAGCAGCCAATGGGGGGGGCCACAGCCCCAGCATTTT
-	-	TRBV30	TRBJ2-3	CAWTSRLANTDTQYF	TGTGCCTGGACCTCCAGGCTAGCGAACACAGATACGCAGTATTTT
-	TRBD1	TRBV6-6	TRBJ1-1	CASSPLTGGSEAFF	TGTGCCAGCAGTCCCCTGACAGGGGGAAGCGAAGCTTTCTTT
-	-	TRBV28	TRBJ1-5	CATRLHQDQPQHF	TGTGCCACCAGATTACATCAGGATCAGCCCCAGCATTTT
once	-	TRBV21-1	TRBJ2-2	CASSKGYWTGWANTGELFF	TGTGCCAGCAGCAAAGGTTATTGGACAGGGTGGGCGAATACCGGGGAGCTGTTTTTT
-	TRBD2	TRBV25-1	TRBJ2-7	CASQSTSGSVEQYF	TGTGCCAGCCAAAGTACTAGCGGGAGTGTCGAGCAGTACTTC
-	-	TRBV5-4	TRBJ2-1	CASSFTSYNEQFF	TGTGCCAGCAGCTTTACTAGTTACAATGAGCAGTTCTTC
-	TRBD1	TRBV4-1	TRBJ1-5	CASSQDGTANQPQHF	TGCGCCAGCAGCCAAGACGGGACAGCAAATCAGCCCCAGCATTTT
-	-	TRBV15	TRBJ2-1	CATSRAGVLGEQFF	TGTGCCACCAGCAGAGCGGGAGTCTTGGGTGAGCAGTTCTTC
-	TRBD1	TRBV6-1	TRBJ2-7	CASSNSGTGNYEQYF	TGTGCCAGCAGTAATTCCGGGACAGGGAACTACGAGCAGTACTTC
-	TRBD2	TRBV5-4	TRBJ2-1	CASSFGGLAGGNEQFF	TGTGCCAGCAGCTTTGGGGGACTAGCGGGAGGGAATGAGCAGTTCTTC
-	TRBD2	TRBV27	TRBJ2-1	CASRLAGVGNEQFF	TGTGCCAGCCGACTAGCGGGAGTAGGGAATGAGCAGTTCTTC
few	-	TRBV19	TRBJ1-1	CASSRVPGGTEAFF	TGTGCCAGTAGTAGGGTCCCGGGGGGCACTGAAGCTTTCTTT
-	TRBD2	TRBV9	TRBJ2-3	CASSVQRSSGRSFTDTQYF	TGTGCCAGCAGCGTCCAGAGGTCTAGCGGGAGGTCTTTCACAGATACGCAGTATTTT
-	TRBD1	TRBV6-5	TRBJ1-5	CASSTGGNQPQHF	TGTGCCAGCAGCACAGGGGGTAATCAGCCCCAGCATTTT
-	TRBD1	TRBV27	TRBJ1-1	CASKPTDRGQNTEAFF	TGTGCCAGCAAACCTACCGACAGGGGTCAGAACACTGAAGCTTTCTTT